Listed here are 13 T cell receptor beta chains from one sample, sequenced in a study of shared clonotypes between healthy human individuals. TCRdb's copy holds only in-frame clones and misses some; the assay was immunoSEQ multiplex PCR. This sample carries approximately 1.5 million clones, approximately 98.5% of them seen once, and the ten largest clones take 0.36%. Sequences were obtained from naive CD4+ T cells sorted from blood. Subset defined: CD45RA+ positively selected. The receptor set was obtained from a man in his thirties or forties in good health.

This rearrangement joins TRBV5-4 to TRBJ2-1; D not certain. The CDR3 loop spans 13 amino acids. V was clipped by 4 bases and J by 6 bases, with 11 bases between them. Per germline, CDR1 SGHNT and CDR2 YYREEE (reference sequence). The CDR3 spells CASSDRLRNEQFF. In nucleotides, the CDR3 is TGTGCCAGCAGCGATCGGTTACGCAATGAGCAGTTCTTC.

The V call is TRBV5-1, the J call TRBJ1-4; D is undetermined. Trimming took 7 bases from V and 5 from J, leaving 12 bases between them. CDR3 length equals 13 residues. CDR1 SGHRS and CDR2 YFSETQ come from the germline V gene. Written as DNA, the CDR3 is TGCGCCAGCCACCGGGGAGAGAATGAAAAACTGTTTTTT. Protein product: CASHRGENEKLFF.

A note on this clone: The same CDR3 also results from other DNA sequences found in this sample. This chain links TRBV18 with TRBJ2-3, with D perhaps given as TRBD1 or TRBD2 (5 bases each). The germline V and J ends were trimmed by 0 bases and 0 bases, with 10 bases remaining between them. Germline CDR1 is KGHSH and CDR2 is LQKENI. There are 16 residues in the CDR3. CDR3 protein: CASSPPGTGSTDTQYF. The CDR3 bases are TGTGCCAGCTCACCACCCGGGACGGGGAGCACAGATACGCAGTATTTT.

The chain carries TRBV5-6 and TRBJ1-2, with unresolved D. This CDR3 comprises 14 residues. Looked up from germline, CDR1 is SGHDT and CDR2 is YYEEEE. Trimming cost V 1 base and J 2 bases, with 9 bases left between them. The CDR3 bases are TGTGCCAGCAGCTTGTACAGACAAAACTATGGCTACACCTTC. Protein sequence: CASSLYRQNYGYTF. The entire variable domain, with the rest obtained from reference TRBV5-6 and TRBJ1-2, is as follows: DAGVTQSPTHLIKTRGQQVTLRCSPKSGHDTVSWYQQALGQGPQFIFQYYEEEERQRGNFPDRFSGHQFPNYSSELNVNALLLGDSALYLCASSLYRQNYGYTFGSGTRLTVV.

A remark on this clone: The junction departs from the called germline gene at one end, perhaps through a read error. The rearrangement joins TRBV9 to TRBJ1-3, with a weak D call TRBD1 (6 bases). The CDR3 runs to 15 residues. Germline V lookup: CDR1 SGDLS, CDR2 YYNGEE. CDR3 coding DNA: TGTGCCAGCAGCGTAGCAGGGGTCCCTGGGAACACCATATATTTT. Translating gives CASSVAGVPGNTIYF.

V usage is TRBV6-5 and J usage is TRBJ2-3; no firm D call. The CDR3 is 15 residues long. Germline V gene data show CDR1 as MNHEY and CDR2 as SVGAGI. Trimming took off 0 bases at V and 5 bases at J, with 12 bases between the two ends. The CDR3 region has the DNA TGTGCCAGCAGTTACTCGTCGGGCCGGAAAGATACGCAGTATTTT. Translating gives CASSYSSGRKDTQYF.

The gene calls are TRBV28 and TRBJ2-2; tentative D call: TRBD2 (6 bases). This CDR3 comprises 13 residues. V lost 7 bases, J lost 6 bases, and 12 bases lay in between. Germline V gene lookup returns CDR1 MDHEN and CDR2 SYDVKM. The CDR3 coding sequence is TGTGCCAGCACCCCGAGCGGGCCCGGGGAGCTGTTTTTT. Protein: CASTPSGPGELFF.

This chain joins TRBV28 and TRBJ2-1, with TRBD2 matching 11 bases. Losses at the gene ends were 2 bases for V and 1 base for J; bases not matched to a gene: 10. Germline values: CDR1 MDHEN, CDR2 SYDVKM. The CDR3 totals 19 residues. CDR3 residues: CASSLVGGLAGGSYNEQFF. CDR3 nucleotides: TGTGCCAGCAGTTTAGTCGGAGGGCTAGCGGGAGGATCCTACAATGAGCAGTTCTTC.

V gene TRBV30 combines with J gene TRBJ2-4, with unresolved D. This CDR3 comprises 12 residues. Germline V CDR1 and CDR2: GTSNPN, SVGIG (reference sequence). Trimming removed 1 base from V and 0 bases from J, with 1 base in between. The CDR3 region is CAWSGAKNIQYF. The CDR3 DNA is TGTGCCTGGAGTGGAGCCAAAAACATTCAGTACTTC.

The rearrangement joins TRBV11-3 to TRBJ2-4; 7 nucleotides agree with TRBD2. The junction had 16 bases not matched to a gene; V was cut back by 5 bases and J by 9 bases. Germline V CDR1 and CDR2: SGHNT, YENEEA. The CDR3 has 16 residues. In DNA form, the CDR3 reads TGTGCCAGCAGCCCGACTAGCTTTAGGGTTTGGGGCATTCAGTACTTC. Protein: CASSPTSFRVWGIQYF.

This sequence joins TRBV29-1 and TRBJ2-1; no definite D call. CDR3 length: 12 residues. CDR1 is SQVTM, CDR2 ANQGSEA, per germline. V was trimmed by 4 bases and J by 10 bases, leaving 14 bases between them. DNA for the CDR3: TGCAGCGTTGGGGTTTCAGATGCCGAGCAGTTCTTC. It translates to CSVGVSDAEQFF.

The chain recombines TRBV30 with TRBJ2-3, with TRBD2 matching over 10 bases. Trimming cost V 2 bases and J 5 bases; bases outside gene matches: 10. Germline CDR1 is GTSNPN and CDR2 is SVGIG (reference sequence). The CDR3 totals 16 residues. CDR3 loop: CAWSPGLAVGGDTQYF. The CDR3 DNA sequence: TGTGCCTGGAGTCCTGGACTAGCGGTGGGGGGAGATACGCAGTATTTT.

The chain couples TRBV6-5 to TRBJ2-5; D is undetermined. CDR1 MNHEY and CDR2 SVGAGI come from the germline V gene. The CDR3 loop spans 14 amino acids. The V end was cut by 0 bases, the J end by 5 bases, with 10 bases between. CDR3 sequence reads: CASSYSRIAETQYF. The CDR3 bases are TGTGCCAGCAGTTACTCGAGGATTGCGGAGACCCAGTACTTC.